This TCR beta chain comes out of a study of shared clonotypes between healthy human individuals (TCRdb year 2020). For the wider study: Two women and three men aged 18 to 49 years were included in the cohort. For each donor, three plates each were used for CD4 naive and CD4 memory, two plates were used for CD8 naive, and one plate was used for CD8 memory. Leukapheresis yielded between about 0.9 and 8.9 billion PBMCs per donor. The study deeply sequenced blood TCR repertoires of about 5 healthy adults to estimate repertoire size and the extent of clonotype sharing between individuals. To increase sequencing depth and limit assay-specific biases, different laboratories used diverse techniques to prepare libraries and sequence TCR repertoires.

The donors were healthy, HIV-negative adults who had no recently reported acute infections or vaccinations. Every donor was a Caucasian adult living in Nashville, Tennessee, USA. CD4+ T cells were enriched by magnetic negative selection, after which naive cells were positively selected on CD45RA and the negative fraction was taken as the memory subset. Blood was obtained by leukapheresis, after which PBMCs were separated by Ficoll-Histopaque density gradient centrifugation and cryopreserved in liquid nitrogen vapor phase. Purity and quantity of every magnetically sorted T cell population were checked by analytical flow cytometry. Each sorted fraction had its genomic DNA isolated and then quantified by UV absorbance on a Nanodrop 2000c. TCR CDR3 regions were amplified from genomic DNA by multiplex PCR using the deep immunoSEQ assay. Extracted genomic DNA from each cell subset was spread evenly across all wells of several immunoSEQ 96-well plates, with each plate serving as a replicate. For sorted subsets, 200 to 250 ng genomic DNA, equal to about 30,000 T cell genomes, was loaded into each replicate PCR. Purified libraries were quantified with a Qubit 3.0 fluorometer, sized on a Bioanalyzer 2100, and re-quantified with the KAPA Library Quantification kit. Each immunoSEQ 96-well plate was sequenced on its own single-read 150-cycle Illumina NextSeq 550 flow cell. On the study's bioinformatics: The immunoSEQ output contained only junctional sequences without quality scores, so filtering could not match that applied to full-length reads. To assign V/J genes and CDR3, sequences were annotated using PyIR, a Python wrapper for IgBLAST v1.9, with IMGT germline references. Any read was removed if the V/J assignment was weak (E-value above 1e-6), the CDR3 was missing, or the read contained stop codons, out-of-frame junctions, or ambiguous translated residues. V3J clonotypes were defined as sequences sharing an identical inferred V gene, J gene, and CDR3 amino acid sequence. The percentage overlap between two repertoires was calculated by dividing the number of shared unique clonotypes by the size of the smaller repertoire. Three approaches were used to assess repertoire richness: RTK rarefaction, the Chao1 estimator, and Recon v2.1 estimates of unobserved clonotypes. Generation probabilities for all TCRbeta clonotypes obtained by the gDNA method from a handful of donors were computed using OLGA. TCRdb limited this immuneACCESS table to in-frame rearrangements with V and J called. A share of clones is missing; checked studies link under half to unresolved V genes, and the rest is unexplained. The V and J calls and the clone size are those of that table, but D and trimming were determined from the DNA. This sample holds 2,500,000 or so clones; approximately 94% were observed only once. Under 0.15% of the sample goes to the ten largest clones.

Results the study describes overall, beyond this receptor: The genetic and exposure-history diversity represented was limited by the small number of donors. Sampling was restricted to blood, and TCR repertoires in tissues likely differ from the TCR repertoires found in blood. Clonotypes shared by all four sorted-subset donors showed higher generation probabilities than non-shared clonotypes. Rarefaction of sorted-subset datasets indicated incomplete sequencing despite the large sequencing depth. Across a handful of donors, approximately 5% of naive CD4, roughly 3.8% of naive CD8, roughly 2.3% of memory CD4, and under 0.45% of memory CD8 clonotypes were shared. Larger estimated clonotype richness was generally found for naive subsets than for memory subsets. Pairwise subsampling led to the expectation that sequencing depth would affect the degree of clonotype sharing among donors.

Points on this clone: The clone's antigen remains unknown. No qualities accompany the bases; no much larger clone lies one base away. Additional DNA sequences in this sample encode the identical CDR3.

What was sequenced was naive CD4+ T cells sorted from blood. According to the study, the label for this sample's cell subset or site signals: CD45RA+ positively selected. The origin of this receptor is a man aged 18-30 years in good health.

DNA sequence: TGCGCCAGCAGCTTCACCGGAGGAGCTGGAAACACCATATATTTT. The translation is CASSFTGGAGNTIYF. The V gene is TRBV5-1 and the J gene is TRBJ1-3, with the D gene not clear enough to name. The CDR3 numbers 15 residues from cysteine through phenylalanine. Only the CDR3 portion is preserved as DNA: 45 bases, with reading frame beginning at the first base. Based on the germline V gene, the CDR1 and CDR2 sequences are SGHRS and YFSETQ. V is pared back by 2 bases and J by 2 bases, with 11 bases lying between the germline termini.